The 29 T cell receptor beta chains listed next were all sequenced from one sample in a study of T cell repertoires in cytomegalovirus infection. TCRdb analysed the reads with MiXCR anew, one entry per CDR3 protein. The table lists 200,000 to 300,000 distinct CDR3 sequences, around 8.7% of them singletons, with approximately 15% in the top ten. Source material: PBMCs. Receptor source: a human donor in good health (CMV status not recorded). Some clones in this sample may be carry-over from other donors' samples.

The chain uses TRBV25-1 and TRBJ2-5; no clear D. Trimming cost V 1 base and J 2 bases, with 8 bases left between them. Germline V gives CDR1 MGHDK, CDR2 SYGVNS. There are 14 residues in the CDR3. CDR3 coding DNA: TGTGCCAGCAGTGAATTCGCGGTACAAGAGACCCAGTACTTC. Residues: CASSEFAVQETQYF.

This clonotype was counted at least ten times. CDR3 nucleotide sequence: TGTGCCAGCAGCCCAGAAGCGGGGTCCTCCTACGAGCAGTACTTC. Protein: CASSPEAGSSYEQYF. The V call is TRBV7-6, the J call TRBJ2-7; 7 positions agree with TRBD2. Germline CDR1 and CDR2: SGHVS and FNYEAQ. CDR3 length: 15 amino acids. The junction had 7 bases not matched to a gene; V was cut back by 5 bases and J by 0 bases.

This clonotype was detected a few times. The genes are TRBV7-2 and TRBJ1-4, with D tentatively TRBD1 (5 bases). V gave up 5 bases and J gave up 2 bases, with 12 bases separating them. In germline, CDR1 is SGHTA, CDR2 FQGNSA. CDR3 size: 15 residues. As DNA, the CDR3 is TGTGCCAGCAGCACCAGCAGGGTTACTAATGAAAAACTGTTTTTT. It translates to CASSTSRVTNEKLFF.

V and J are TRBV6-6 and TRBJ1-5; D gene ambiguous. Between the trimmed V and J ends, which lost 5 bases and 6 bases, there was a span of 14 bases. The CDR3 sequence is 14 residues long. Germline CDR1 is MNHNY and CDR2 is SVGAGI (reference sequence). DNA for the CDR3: TGTGCCAGCAGTCCCGGGGAGGGTGCTCAGCCCCAGCATTTT. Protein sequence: CASSPGEGAQPQHF.

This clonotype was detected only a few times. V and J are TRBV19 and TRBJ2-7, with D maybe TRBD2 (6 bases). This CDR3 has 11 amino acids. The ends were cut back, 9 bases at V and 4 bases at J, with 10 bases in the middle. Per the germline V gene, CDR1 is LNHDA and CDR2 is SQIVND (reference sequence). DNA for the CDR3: TGTGCCAGCGGCGGAGGGTACGAGCAGTACTTC. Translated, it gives CASGGGYEQYF.

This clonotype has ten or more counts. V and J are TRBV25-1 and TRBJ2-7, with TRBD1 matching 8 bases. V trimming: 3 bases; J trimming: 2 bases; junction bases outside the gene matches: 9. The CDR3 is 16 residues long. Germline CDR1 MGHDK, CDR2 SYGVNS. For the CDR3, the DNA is TGTGCCAGCAGTGATACCAGGGGGCGCGGGACCTACGAGCAGTACTTC. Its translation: CASSDTRGRGTYEQYF.

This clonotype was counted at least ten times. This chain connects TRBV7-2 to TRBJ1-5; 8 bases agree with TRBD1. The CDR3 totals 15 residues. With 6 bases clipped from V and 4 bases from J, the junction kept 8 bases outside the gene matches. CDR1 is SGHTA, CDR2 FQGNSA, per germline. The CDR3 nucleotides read TGTGCCAGCAGGCTAAGACAGGGGATTAATCAGCCCCAGCATTTT. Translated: CASRLRQGINQPQHF.

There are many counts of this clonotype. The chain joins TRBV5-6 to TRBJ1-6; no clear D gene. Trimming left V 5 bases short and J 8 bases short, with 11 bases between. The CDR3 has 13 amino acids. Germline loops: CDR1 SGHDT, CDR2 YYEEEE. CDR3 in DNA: TGTGCCAGCAGTCGCGGCGCGGATTCACCCCTCCACTTT. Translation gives CASSRGADSPLHF.

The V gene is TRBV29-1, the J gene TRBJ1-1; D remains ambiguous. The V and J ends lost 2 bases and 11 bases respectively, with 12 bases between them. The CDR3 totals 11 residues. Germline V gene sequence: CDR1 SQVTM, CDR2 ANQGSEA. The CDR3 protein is CSVELFMGAFF. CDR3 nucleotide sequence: TGCAGCGTTGAACTGTTTATGGGGGCTTTCTTT.

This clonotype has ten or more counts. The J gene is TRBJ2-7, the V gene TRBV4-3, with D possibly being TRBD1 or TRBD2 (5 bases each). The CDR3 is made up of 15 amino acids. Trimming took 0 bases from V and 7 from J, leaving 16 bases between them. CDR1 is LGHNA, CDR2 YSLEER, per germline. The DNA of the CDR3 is TGCGCCAGCAGCCAAGATAATCAGGGCCAGCGGGAGCAGTACTTC. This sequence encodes CASSQDNQGQREQYF.

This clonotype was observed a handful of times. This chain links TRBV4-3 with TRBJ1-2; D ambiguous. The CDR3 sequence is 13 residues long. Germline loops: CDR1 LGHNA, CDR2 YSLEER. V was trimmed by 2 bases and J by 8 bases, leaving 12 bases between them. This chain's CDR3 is CASSQSLGYGYTF. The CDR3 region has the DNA TGCGCCAGCAGCCAATCGCTCGGCTACGGCTACACCTTC.

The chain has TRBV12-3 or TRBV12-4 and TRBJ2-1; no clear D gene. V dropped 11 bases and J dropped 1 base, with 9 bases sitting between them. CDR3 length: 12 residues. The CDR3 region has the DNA TGTGCCGTAACATCTTCCTACAATGAGCAGTTCTTC. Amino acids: CAVTSSYNEQFF.

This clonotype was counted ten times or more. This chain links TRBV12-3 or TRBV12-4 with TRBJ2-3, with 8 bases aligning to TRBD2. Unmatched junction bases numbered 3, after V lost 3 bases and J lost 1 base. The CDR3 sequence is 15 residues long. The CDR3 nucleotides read TGTGCCAGCAGTTTTAGGCGGGGGGGCACAGATACGCAGTATTTT. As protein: CASSFRRGGTDTQYF.

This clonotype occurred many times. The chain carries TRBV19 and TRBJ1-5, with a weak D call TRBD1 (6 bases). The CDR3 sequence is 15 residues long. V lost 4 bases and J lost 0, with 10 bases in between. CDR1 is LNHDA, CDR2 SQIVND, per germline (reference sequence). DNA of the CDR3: TGTGCCAGTAGTAGGGACACCCGTAGCAATCAGCCCCAGCATTTT. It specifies CASSRDTRSNQPQHF.

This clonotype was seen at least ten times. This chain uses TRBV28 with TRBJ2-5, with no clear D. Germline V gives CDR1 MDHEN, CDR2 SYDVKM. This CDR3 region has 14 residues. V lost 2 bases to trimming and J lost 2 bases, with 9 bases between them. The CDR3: CASSLTQPQETQYF. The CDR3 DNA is TGTGCCAGCAGTTTAACACAGCCACAAGAGACCCAGTACTTC.

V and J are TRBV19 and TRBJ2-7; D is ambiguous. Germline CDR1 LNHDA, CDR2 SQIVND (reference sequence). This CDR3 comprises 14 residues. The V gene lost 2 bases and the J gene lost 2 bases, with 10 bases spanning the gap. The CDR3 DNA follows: TGTGCCAGTAGTATAATAACGGGTCCCTACGAGCAGTACTTC. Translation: CASSIITGPYEQYF.

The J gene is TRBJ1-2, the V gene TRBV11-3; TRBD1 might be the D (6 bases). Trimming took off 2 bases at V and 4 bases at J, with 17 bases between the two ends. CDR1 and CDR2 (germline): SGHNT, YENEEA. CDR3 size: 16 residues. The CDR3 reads CASSLLPGGGSYGYTF. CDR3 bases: TGTGCCAGCAGCTTACTGCCGGGAGGGGGGAGCTATGGCTACACCTTC.

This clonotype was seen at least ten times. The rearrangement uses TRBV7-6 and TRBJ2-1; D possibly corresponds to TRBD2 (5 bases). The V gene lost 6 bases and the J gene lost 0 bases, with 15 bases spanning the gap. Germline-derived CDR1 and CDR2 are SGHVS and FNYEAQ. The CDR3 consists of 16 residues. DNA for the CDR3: TGTGCCAGCAGTCCCGAGGCAACTAGCTCCTACAATGAGCAGTTCTTC. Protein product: CASSPEATSSYNEQFF.

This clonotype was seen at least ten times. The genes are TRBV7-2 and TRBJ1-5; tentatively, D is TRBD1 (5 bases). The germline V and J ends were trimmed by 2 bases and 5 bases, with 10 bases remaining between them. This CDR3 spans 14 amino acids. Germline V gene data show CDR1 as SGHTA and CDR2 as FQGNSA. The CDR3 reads CASSLRREDQPQHF. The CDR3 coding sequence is TGTGCCAGCAGCTTACGCAGGGAGGATCAGCCCCAGCATTTT. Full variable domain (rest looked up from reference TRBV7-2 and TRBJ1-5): GAGVSQSPSNKVTEKGKDVELRCDPISGHTALYWYRQSLGQGLEFLIYFQGNSAPDKSGLPSDRFSAERTGGSVSTLTIQRTQQEDSAVYLCASSLRREDQPQHFGDGTRLSIL.

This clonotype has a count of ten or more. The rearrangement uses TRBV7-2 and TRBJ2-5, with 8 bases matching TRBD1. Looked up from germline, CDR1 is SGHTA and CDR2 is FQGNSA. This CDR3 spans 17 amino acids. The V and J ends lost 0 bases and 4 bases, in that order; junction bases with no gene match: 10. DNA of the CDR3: TGTGCCAGCAGCTTAGCCCAGAGGACAGGGATGGGAGAGACCCAGTACTTC. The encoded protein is CASSLAQRTGMGETQYF.

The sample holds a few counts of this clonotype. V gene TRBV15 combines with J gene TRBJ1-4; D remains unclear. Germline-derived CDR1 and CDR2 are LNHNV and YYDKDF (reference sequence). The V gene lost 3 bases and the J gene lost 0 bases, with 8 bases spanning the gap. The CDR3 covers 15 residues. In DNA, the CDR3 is TGTGCCACCAGCAGCGAAAAAGCAACTAATGAAAAACTGTTTTTT. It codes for CATSSEKATNEKLFF.

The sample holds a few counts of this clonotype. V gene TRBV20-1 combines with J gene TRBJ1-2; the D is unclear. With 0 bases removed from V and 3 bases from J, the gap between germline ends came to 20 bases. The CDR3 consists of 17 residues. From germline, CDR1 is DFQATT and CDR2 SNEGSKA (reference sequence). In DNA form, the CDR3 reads TGCAGTGCTAGAGATTTTCACGTGGAGGCTTTAGACTATGGCTACACCTTC. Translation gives CSARDFHVEALDYGYTF.

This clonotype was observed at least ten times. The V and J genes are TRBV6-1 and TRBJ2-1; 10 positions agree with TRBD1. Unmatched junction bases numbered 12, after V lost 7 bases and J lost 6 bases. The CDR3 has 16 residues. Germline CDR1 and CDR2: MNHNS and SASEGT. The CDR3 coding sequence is TGTGCCAGCACCGAAGGCGGGACAGGGGCCGGCAATGAGCAGTTCTTC. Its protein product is CASTEGGTGAGNEQFF.

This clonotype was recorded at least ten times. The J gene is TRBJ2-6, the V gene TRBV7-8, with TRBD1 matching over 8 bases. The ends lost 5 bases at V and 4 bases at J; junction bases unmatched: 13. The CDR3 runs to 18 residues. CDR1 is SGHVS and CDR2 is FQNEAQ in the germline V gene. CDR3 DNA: TGTGCCAGCAGCACGGACAGGGCGATCACGGCGGGGGCCAACGTCCTGACTTTC. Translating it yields CASSTDRAITAGANVLTF. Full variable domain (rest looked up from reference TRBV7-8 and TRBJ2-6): GAGVSQSPRYKVAKRGQDVALRCDPISGHVSLFWYQQALGQGPEFLTYFQNEAQLDKSGLPSDRFFAERPEGSVSTLKIQRTQQEDSAVYLCASSTDRAITAGANVLTFGAGSRLTVL.

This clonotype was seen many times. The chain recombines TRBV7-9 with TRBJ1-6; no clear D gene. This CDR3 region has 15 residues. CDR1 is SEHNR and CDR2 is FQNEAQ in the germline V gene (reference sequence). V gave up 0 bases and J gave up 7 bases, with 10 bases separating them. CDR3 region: CASSLATTENSPLHF. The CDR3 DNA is TGTGCCAGCAGCTTAGCAACGACGGAGAATTCACCCCTCCACTTT.

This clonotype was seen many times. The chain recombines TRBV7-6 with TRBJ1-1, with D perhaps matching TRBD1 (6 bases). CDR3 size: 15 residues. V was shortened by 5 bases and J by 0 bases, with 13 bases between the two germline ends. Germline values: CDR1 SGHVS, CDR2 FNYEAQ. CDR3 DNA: TGTGCCAGCAGCGCGGAGGACAGACTGAACACTGAAGCTTTCTTT. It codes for CASSAEDRLNTEAFF. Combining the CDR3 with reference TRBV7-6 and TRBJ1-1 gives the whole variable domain GAGVSQSPRYKVTKRGQDVALRCDPISGHVSLYWYRQALGQGPEFLTYFNYEAQQDKSGLPNDRFSAERPEGSISTLTIQRTEQRDSAMYRCASSAEDRLNTEAFFGQGTRLTVV.

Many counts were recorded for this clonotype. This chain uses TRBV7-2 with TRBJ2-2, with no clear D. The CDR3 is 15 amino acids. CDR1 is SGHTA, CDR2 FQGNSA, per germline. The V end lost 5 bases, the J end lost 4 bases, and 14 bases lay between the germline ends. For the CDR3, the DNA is TGTGCCAGCAGCCCAGAGTGGGTGTTCACCGGGGAGCTGTTTTTT. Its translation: CASSPEWVFTGELFF.

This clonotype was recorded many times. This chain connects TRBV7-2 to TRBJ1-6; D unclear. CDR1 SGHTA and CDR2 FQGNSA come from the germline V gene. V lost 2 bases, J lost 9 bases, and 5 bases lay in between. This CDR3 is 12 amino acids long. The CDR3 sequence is CASSLYPSPLHF. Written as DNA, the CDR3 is TGTGCCAGCAGCTTATATCCTTCACCCCTCCACTTT.

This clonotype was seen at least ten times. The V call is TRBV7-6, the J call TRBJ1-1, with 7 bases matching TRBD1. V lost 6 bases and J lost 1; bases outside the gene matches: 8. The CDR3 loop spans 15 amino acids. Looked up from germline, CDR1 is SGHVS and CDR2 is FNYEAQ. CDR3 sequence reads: CASRPTGLGNTEAFF. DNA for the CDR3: TGTGCCAGCAGACCGACAGGGCTGGGGAACACTGAAGCTTTCTTT.